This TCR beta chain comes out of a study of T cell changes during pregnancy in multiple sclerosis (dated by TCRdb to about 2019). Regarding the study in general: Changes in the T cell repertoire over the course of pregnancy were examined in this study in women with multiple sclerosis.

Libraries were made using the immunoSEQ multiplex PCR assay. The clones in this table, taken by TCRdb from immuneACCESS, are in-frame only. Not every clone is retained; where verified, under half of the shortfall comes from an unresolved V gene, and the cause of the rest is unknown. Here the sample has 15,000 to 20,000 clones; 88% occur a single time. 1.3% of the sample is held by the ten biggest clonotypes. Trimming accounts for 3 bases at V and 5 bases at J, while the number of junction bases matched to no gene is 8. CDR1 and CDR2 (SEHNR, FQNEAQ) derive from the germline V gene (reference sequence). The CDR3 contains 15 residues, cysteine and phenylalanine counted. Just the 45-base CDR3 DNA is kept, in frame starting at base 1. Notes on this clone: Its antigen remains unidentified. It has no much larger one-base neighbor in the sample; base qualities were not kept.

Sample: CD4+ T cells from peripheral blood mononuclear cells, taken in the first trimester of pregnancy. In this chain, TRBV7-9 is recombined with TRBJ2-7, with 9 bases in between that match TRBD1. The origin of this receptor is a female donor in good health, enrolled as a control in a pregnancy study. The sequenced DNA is TGTGCCAGCAGCTTGTCCCCGGGACAGGGCAACGAGCAGTACTTC. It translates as CASSLSPGQGNEQYF. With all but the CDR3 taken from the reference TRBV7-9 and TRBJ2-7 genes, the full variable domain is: DTGVSQNPRHKITKRGQNVTFRCDPISEHNRLYWYRQTLGQGPEFLTYFQNEAQLEKSRLLSDRFSAERPKGSFSTLEIQRTEQGDSAMYLCASSLSPGQGNEQYFGPGTRLTVT.